The clone carrying this T cell receptor beta chain was counted a few times. The sample belongs to a study of blood T cell repertoires in COVID-19. CDR1 and CDR2 from the germline V gene are MNHEY and SVGAGI. V gave up 10 bases and J gave up 5 bases; unmatched junction bases: 9. The CDR3 has 14 amino acids. Method: immunoSEQ multiplex PCR; TCRdb's copy keeps in-frame clones and lacks some. The sample has about 87,000 clones, about 79% seen once. This chain links TRBV6-5 with TRBJ2-3; 10 nucleotides line up with TRBD1. The sequenced sample was peripheral blood. The origin of this receptor is a woman between 45 and 60 years old with acute or convalescent COVID-19. The CDR3 sequence: CATNRDRGKDTQYF. For the CDR3, the DNA is TGTGCCACCAACCGGGACAGGGGTAAAGATACGCAGTATTTT.